This TCR beta chain was identified during a study of T cells after yellow fever vaccination. Germline V gene lookup returns CDR1 SGHTA and CDR2 FQGNSA. The CDR3 covers 13 residues. Trimming removed 5 bases from V and 8 bases from J, with 15 bases in between. The sample holds a few counts of this clonotype. TCRdb fed the 5' RACE reads into MiXCR, producing one record per CDR3 protein. The table includes hundreds of thousands of distinct CDR3 sequences, around 12% detected once. This TCR derives from a man younger than 40 who received the YFV17D yellow fever vaccine. The chain links TRBV7-2 to TRBJ1-2, with D possibly matching TRBD1 (6 bases). Specimen: PBMCs, collected on the day of the yellow fever booster vaccination. This CDR3 reads CASSRNREGGYTF. The CDR3 DNA reads TGTGCCAGCAGCCGGAACAGGGAGGGCGGCTACACCTTC.